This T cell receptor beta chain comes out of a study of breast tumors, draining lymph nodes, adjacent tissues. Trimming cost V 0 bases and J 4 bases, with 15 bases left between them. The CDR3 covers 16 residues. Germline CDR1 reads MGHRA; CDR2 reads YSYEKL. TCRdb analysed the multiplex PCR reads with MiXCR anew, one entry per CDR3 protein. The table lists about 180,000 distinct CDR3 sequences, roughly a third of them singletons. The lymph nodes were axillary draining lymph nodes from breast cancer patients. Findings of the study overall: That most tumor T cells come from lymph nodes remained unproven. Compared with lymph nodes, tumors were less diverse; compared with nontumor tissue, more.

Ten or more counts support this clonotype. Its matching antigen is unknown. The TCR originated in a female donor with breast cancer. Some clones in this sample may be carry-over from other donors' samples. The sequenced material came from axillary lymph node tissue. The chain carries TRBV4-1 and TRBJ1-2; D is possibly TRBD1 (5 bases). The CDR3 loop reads CASSQDVPGWFYGYTF. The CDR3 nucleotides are TGCGCCAGCAGCCAAGATGTACCAGGGTGGTTCTATGGCTACACCTTC.